The present T cell receptor (beta chain) was sequenced within a study of CD8+ T cells in alopecia areata. Study-level information: Patients in the treated group were given tofacitinib by mouth, 5 to 10 mg twice a day. Overall study findings and caveats: The study found higher clonality in lesional than normal scalp, especially in alopecia totalis/universalis.

Once RNA had been extracted, it was reverse transcribed into cDNA to act as the sequencing template. Profiling relied on immunoSEQ multiplex PCR, and the TCRdb table lists in-frame clones only, not all of them. The table shows hundreds of thousands of clones, with about 53% occurring only once. Peripheral blood samples and lesional scalp punch biopsies were obtained from alopecia areata patients. Investigators sorted PBMCs to obtain both CD4+ and CD8+ T cells. Germline V gene data show CDR1 as MNHEY and CDR2 as SMNVEV (reference sequence). V lost 5 bases to trimming and J lost 5 bases, with 18 bases between them. The length of the CDR3 is 15 residues. A word on this clone: Its specificity is not known.

This TCR was recovered from a human donor with alopecia areata. The source material was CD4+ T cells sorted from blood, sampled at week 0. The V gene is TRBV27, the J gene TRBJ2-5; weak D call: TRBD2 (5 bases). The CDR3 is CASSPRRTFGETQYF. The CDR3, as DNA: TGTGCCAGCAGTCCCAGACGGACTTTTGGGGAGACCCAGTACTTC.